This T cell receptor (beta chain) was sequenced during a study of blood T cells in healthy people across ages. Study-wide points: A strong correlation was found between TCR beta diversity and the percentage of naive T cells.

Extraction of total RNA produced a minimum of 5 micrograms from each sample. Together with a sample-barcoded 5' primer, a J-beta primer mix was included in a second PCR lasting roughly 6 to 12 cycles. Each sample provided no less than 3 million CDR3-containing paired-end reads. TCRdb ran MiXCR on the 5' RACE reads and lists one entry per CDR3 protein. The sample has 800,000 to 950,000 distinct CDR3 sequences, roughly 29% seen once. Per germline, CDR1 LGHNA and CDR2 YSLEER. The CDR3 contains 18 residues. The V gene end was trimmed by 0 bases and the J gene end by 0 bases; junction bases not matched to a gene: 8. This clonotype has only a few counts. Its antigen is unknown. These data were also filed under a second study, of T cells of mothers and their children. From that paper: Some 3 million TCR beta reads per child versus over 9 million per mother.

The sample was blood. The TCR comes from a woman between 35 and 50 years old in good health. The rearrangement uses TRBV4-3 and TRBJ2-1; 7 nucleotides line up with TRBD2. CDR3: CASSQDGRGVSSYNEQFF. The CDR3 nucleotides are TGCGCCAGCAGCCAAGATGGTCGGGGGGTCAGCTCCTACAATGAGCAGTTCTTC.